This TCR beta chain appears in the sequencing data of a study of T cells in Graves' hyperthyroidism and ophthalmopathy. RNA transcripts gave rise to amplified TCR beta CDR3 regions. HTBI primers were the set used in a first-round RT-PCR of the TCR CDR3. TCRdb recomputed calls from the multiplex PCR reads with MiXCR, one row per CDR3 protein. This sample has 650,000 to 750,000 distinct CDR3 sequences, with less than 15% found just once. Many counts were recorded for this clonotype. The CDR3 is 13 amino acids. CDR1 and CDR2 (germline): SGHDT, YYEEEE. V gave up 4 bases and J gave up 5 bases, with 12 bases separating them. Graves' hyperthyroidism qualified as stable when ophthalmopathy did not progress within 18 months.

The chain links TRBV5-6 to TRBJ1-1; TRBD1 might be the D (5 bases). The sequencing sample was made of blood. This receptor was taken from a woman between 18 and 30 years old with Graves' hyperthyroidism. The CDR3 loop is CASSLLWGTEAFF. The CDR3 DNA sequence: TGTGCCAGCAGCCTGCTCTGGGGGACTGAAGCTTTCTTT.